Below are 5 T cell receptor beta chains sequenced from a single sample in a study of graft-versus-host responses after intestinal transplantation. No cognate antigen is known for these TCRs. Data came from immunoSEQ multiplex PCR; TCRdb stores just in-frame clones and leaves some out. The sample contains tens of thousands of clones, 75% to 95% of which appear only once. Sequenced material: unstimulated CD8+ T cells sorted from spleen or lymph node cells, taken before intestinal transplant. These receptors were obtained from a human donor who received an intestinal transplant.

Written as DNA, the CDR3 is TGTGCCAGCTCCCCCTGGGTAAACACTGAAGCTTTCTTT. Translated: CASSPWVNTEAFF. This chain links TRBV27 with TRBJ1-1, with D unresolved. From germline, CDR1 is MNHEY and CDR2 SMNVEV (reference sequence). Trimming took 8 bases from V and 2 from J, leaving 12 bases between them. The CDR3 consists of 13 residues.

This clone was seen only once. V usage is TRBV5-6 and J usage is TRBJ2-2; D not certain. Germline CDR1 and CDR2: SGHDT and YYEEEE. This CDR3 has 12 amino acids. Trimming left V 1 base short and J 2 bases short, with 0 bases between. The CDR3 here is CASSLNTGELFF. The CDR3 bases are TGTGCCAGCAGCTTGAACACCGGGGAGCTGTTTTTT.

The rearrangement links TRBV2 to TRBJ2-3, with 14 positions matching TRBD2. J lost 4 bases, V lost 10 bases, and 13 bases had no gene match. The CDR3 is made up of 17 amino acids. Germline assignment: CDR1 SNHLY and CDR2 FYNNEI. CDR3 coding DNA: TGTGCCACGGGACTAGCGGGAGATGGAGAGTGGGCAGATACGCAGTATTTT. Translation gives CATGLAGDGEWADTQYF. The full variable domain, completed using reference TRBV2 and TRBJ2-3, is EPEVTQTPSHQVTQMGQEVILRCVPISNHLYFYWYRQILGQKVEFLVSFYNNEISEKSEIFDDQFSVERPDGSNFTLKIRSTKLEDSAMYFCATGLAGDGEWADTQYFGPGTRLTVL.

This clone has a single count. Distinct nucleotide sequences in the sample also encode this CDR3. The chain couples TRBV29-1 to TRBJ2-7; 13 bases match TRBD2. J gave up 3 bases and V 4 bases, and 0 bases lay outside the gene matches. CDR3 length equals 13 residues. Germline values: CDR1 SQVTM, CDR2 ANQGSEA. CDR3: CSVGTSGSYEQYF. CDR3 sequence (DNA): TGCAGCGTTGGGACTAGCGGGAGCTACGAGCAGTACTTC.

Here the CDR3 DNA reads TGTGCCAGCAGTCGTCTGGGAGGCTACGAGCAGTACTTC. It codes for CASSRLGGYEQYF. The chain couples TRBV27 to TRBJ2-7; tentative D call: TRBD2 (6 bases). The length of the CDR3 is 13 residues. Trimming stripped 5 bases from V and 3 bases from J, with 11 bases between. Germline CDR1 is MNHEY and CDR2 is SMNVEV (reference sequence).